The 19 T cell receptor beta chains below were found in one sample sequenced in a study of PD-1 blockade in classical Hodgkin lymphoma. Each of the patients experienced relapse following autologous stem cell transplantation, and their brentuximab vedotin exposure differed. This table comes from immunoSEQ multiplex PCR, and its TCRdb copy is limited to in-frame clones, with some not included. Of tens of thousands of clones in the sample, about 85% were seen once. Sample: peripheral blood mononuclear cells (PBMCs), taken at baseline. These receptors all stem from a human donor with classical Hodgkin lymphoma.

The chain employs TRBV6-5 and TRBJ2-1; weak D call: TRBD2 (7 bases). V was shortened by 6 bases and J by 1 base, with 10 bases between the two germline ends. The germline gives CDR1 MNHEY, CDR2 SVGAGI. This CDR3 region has 14 residues. The CDR3 DNA sequence: TGTGCCAGCAGCCGGGGGGCTTCCTACAATGAGCAGTTCTTC. Protein: CASSRGASYNEQFF.

This clone has just one count. The chain uses TRBV27 and TRBJ1-1; weak D call: TRBD1 (5 bases). V was shortened by 7 bases and J by 6 bases, with 18 bases between the two germline ends. The CDR3 consists of 14 residues. Germline CDR1 and CDR2: MNHEY and SMNVEV (reference sequence). CDR3 loop: CASTKLGGTPEAFF. In DNA form, the CDR3 reads TGTGCCAGCACCAAATTGGGGGGGACGCCTGAAGCTTTCTTT.

This sequence joins TRBV10-3 and TRBJ2-1; D is possibly TRBD1 (7 bases). Per the germline V gene, CDR1 is ENHRY and CDR2 is SYGVKD. V was cut by 10 bases and J by 0 bases, with 19 bases left in between. The CDR3 covers 16 residues. The CDR3 nucleotides read TGTGCCAGCGTCAGCCAGGGGGGAGGCTCCTACAATGAGCAGTTCTTC. Protein: CASVSQGGGSYNEQFF.

The chain employs TRBV7-9 and TRBJ2-1; 13 bases agree with TRBD2. The CDR3 is made up of 14 amino acids. Germline loops: CDR1 SEHNR, CDR2 FQNEAQ (reference sequence). V shed 8 bases, J shed 7 bases, and the junction held 5 bases outside the gene matches. CDR3 region: CASSGLAGENEQFF. CDR3 nucleotides: TGTGCCAGCTCCGGACTAGCGGGAGAGAATGAGCAGTTCTTC. Drawing the rest from reference TRBV7-9 and TRBJ2-1, the complete variable domain is DTGVSQNPRHKITKRGQNVTFRCDPISEHNRLYWYRQTLGQGPEFLTYFQNEAQLEKSRLLSDRFSAERPKGSFSTLEIQRTEQGDSAMYLCASSGLAGENEQFFGPGTRLTVL.

The rearrangement joins TRBV7-2 to TRBJ1-5; D gene uncertain. Between the trimmed V and J ends, which lost 5 bases and 0 bases, there was a span of 14 bases. The CDR3 contains 16 residues. Germline V gene lookup returns CDR1 SGHTA and CDR2 FQGNSA. The CDR3: CASSVSGPYSNQPQHF. The DNA of the CDR3 is TGTGCCAGCAGCGTCTCTGGACCATATAGCAATCAGCCCCAGCATTTT.

The J gene is TRBJ1-2, the V gene TRBV5-5; D is ambiguous. V shed 0 bases and J shed 1 base, with 7 bases lying between them. This CDR3 region has 14 residues. CDR1 and CDR2 (germline): SGHKS, YYEKEE (reference sequence). The CDR3 DNA follows: TGTGCCAGCAGCTTGGGGCAGATTAACTATGGCTACACCTTC. Its translation is CASSLGQINYGYTF.

The chain combines TRBV2 with TRBJ2-3, with TRBD2 matching over 10 bases. The germline V gene encodes CDR1 SNHLY and CDR2 FYNNEI. V was pared by 10 bases and J by 2 bases, with 6 bases of the junction left unmatched. The CDR3 covers 14 residues. CDR3 region: CATWTSGNTDTQYF. The CDR3 bases are TGTGCCACCTGGACTAGCGGCAACACAGATACGCAGTATTTT.

This clone is judged medium-sized. The chain recombines TRBV19 with TRBJ1-2, with TRBD1 as a possible D gene (6 bases). This CDR3 has 13 residues. V gave up 10 bases and J gave up 4 bases, with 16 bases separating them. Germline CDR1 LNHDA, CDR2 SQIVND (reference sequence). CDR3 bases: TGTGCCACCCGGGGGCAATTAACCTATGGCTACACCTTC. This translates into CATRGQLTYGYTF.

V gene TRBV27 combines with J gene TRBJ1-1; 10 positions agree with TRBD1. The junction had 4 bases not matched to a gene; V was cut back by 1 base and J by 5 bases. Germline lookup yields CDR1 MNHEY and CDR2 SMNVEV (reference sequence). The CDR3 is made up of 15 amino acids. The CDR3 sequence is CASSLLTGGRTEAFF. The CDR3 nucleotides are TGTGCCAGCAGTTTATTGACAGGGGGCAGGACTGAAGCTTTCTTT.

CDR3 bases: TGCGCCAGCAGCATCTCCGGGACAAACTCTGGGGCCAACGTCCTGACTTTC. Translated, it gives CASSISGTNSGANVLTF. This sequence joins TRBV5-1 and TRBJ2-6; D perhaps matches TRBD1 (6 bases). CDR1 is SGHRS, CDR2 YFSETQ, per germline. The CDR3 has 17 amino acids. V lost 4 bases to trimming and J lost 0 bases, with 14 bases between them.

This rearrangement joins TRBV7-6 to TRBJ2-3; 7 bases are shared with TRBD2. The CDR3 sequence is 18 residues long. Germline trimming cut 4 bases from V and 2 bases from J; bases unmatched to any gene: 15. From germline, CDR1 is SGHVS and CDR2 FNYEAQ. The CDR3 protein is CASSSQVGGAGITDTQYF. The CDR3 DNA reads TGTGCCAGCAGCTCCCAGGTCGGTGGAGCGGGAATCACAGATACGCAGTATTTT.

This sequence joins TRBV27 and TRBJ2-1, with 7 bases matching TRBD1. Germline V lookup: CDR1 MNHEY, CDR2 SMNVEV (reference sequence). Unmatched junction bases numbered 8, after V lost 7 bases and J lost 2 bases. This CDR3 region has 15 residues. CDR3: CASTIDRETYNEQFF. The CDR3 region has the DNA TGTGCCAGCACCATTGACAGGGAGACCTACAATGAGCAGTTCTTC.

V and J are TRBV11-3 and TRBJ1-3, with a weak D call TRBD1 (5 bases). Germline assignment: CDR1 SGHNT and CDR2 YENEEA. The CDR3 has 14 amino acids. V was clipped by 5 bases and J by 2 bases, with 10 bases between them. Here the CDR3 DNA reads TGTGCCAGCAGCCCGGACAATACTGGAAACACCATATATTTT. Residues: CASSPDNTGNTIYF.

The rearrangement links TRBV4-3 to TRBJ2-5; D might be TRBD1 (5 bases). CDR3 length: 15 residues. Germline CDR1 is LGHNA and CDR2 is YSLEER. Trimming shortened V by 1 base and J by 4 bases, and 13 bases separated the two germline ends. CDR3 sequence: CASSQGGGAGETQYF. In DNA form, the CDR3 reads TGCGCCAGCAGCCAAGGGGGTGGGGCCGGAGAGACCCAGTACTTC.

CDR3 amino acids: CATSTRQNYEQYF. The DNA of the CDR3 is TGTGCCACCAGCACTCGACAGAACTACGAGCAGTACTTC. The V gene is TRBV15, the J gene TRBJ2-5, with TRBD1 as a possible D gene (5 bases). The closer fit of TRBJ2-7 to the DNA end suggests the J call may be wrong. This CDR3 has 13 residues. Germline CDR1 LNHNV, CDR2 YYDKDF (reference sequence).

This clone was seen a single time. This chain joins TRBV6-5 and TRBJ1-2, with a weak D call TRBD1 (6 bases). The CDR3 has 15 amino acids. Trimming stripped 2 bases from V and 6 bases from J, with 16 bases between. The germline V gene encodes CDR1 MNHEY and CDR2 SVGAGI. CDR3 nucleotide sequence: TGTGCCAGCAGTTACATCGACACAGGGATAGATGGCTACACCTTC. Translated, it gives CASSYIDTGIDGYTF.

The V and J genes are TRBV7-9 and TRBJ2-7; D uncertain. Germline CDR1 SEHNR, CDR2 FQNEAQ (reference sequence). CDR3 size: 13 residues. The V end was cut by 4 bases, the J end by 0 bases, with 7 bases between. This CDR3 is CASSSPSSYEQYF. The CDR3 region has the DNA TGTGCCAGCAGCTCTCCTAGCTCCTACGAGCAGTACTTC.

V gene TRBV4-2 combines with J gene TRBJ2-2; 9 bases line up with TRBD2. This CDR3 contains 20 residues. Looked up from germline, CDR1 is LGHNA and CDR2 is YNFKEQ. Trimming took 0 bases from V and 4 from J; bases not matched to a gene: 15. CDR3 protein: CASSQERTAGGFLGTGELFF. DNA for the CDR3: TGTGCCAGCAGCCAAGAGCGTACGGCGGGAGGGTTTTTAGGCACCGGGGAGCTGTTTTTT.

This chain joins TRBV6-6 and TRBJ1-3; D not resolved. The CDR3 runs 14 residues. V was shortened by 6 bases and J by 8 bases, with 17 bases between the two germline ends. CDR1 and CDR2 (germline): MNHNY, SVGAGI (reference sequence). CDR3 loop: CASSQPRREHTIYF. The CDR3 DNA follows: TGTGCCAGCAGCCAACCGAGGAGGGAGCACACCATATATTTT.